This TCR beta chain was captured by sequencing in a study of T cells in Graves' hyperthyroidism and ophthalmopathy. For the study at large: Pretreatment peripheral blood was obtained at initial diagnosis. General study points: Ophthalmopathy was identified by the model a median roughly 6.5 months ahead of onset. Appearing also in blood were most of the thyroid clonotypes expanded above 0.001.

TCR beta CDR3 sequences were amplified from RNA transcripts. The HTBI primer set was used in a first-round RT-PCR of the TCR CDR3. TCRdb itself ran the multiplex PCR reads through MiXCR, one entry per CDR3 protein. The table has around 610,000 distinct CDR3 sequences, approximately 14% seen once. Points on this clonotype: Its antigen is currently unknown.

Diagnostic assessment was based on clinical symptoms, serum thyroxine and TRAb, thyroid ultrasound and orbital computed tomography. The sequenced material came from blood. This sequence was found in a woman aged 40 to 55 with Graves' ophthalmopathy.

In nucleotides, the CDR3 is TGTGCCATCAGAGAAGGACAGGGGGCTAGCACTGAAGCTTTCTTT. This gives the protein CAIREGQGASTEAFF. The chain carries TRBV10-3 and TRBJ1-1, with 11 positions matching TRBD1. This CDR3 has 15 amino acids. Trimming removed 6 bases from V and 4 bases from J; junction bases left unmatched: 7. CDR1 ENHRY and CDR2 SYGVKD come from the germline V gene.